This TCR beta chain was sequenced for a study of cytomegalovirus exposure and HLA in healthy donors. Study-wide findings and caveats: It was in a later analysis that TCR association rates were seen to vary by HLA locus, highest for DRB1 and lowest for HLA-C.

Details on this clone: The antigen remains unidentified.

This CDR3 is built from 15 residues. Trimming at V came to 5 bases and at J to 0 bases, leaving 3 bases not matched to a gene. Looked up from germline, CDR1 is MNHEY and CDR2 is SMNVEV (reference sequence). Among the donors, all were healthy bone marrow donors. With 60 Vbeta and 13 Jbeta primers, the PCR was carried out. The protocol was immunoSEQ multiplex PCR, while the TCRdb copy is restricted to in-frame clones and leaves out a portion. The sample carries 55,000 to 70,000 clones, about nine tenths recorded once. Sequenced sample: PBMCs. This clonotype originated in a woman between 25 and 40 years old in good health and CMV-seronegative. This rearrangement joins TRBV27 to TRBJ1-3; 8 bases agree with TRBD1. DNA for the CDR3: TGTGCCAGCAGTCTCCAGGGGGCCTCTGGAAACACCATATATTTT. This encodes CASSLQGASGNTIYF.